The 19 T cell receptor beta chains below were found in one sample sequenced in a study of identifying expanded T cells in peripheral blood (dated by TCRdb to the late 2010s). The library was generated by the immunoSEQ multiplex PCR assay. TCRdb stores this immuneACCESS table with in-frame sequences only. Part of the clones is absent; in the studies checked, under half of the shortfall reflects unresolved V genes, and no reason is known for the rest. The sample data list about 82,000 clones, and about 90% of these were observed just once. The top ten constitute roughly 7.3% of the sample. What was sequenced was blood. Every receptor here comes from a person aged 18 to 69 in good health.

J is TRBJ2-3 and V is TRBV4-1; TRBD2 matches 11 bases. This CDR3 has 18 residues. The germline V gene encodes CDR1 MGHRA and CDR2 YSYEKL. J lost 4 bases, V lost 0 bases, and 9 bases had no gene match. The CDR3: CASSQDQPGLAVADTQYF. The CDR3 nucleotides read TGCGCCAGCAGCCAAGACCAACCGGGACTAGCGGTAGCAGATACGCAGTATTTT.

This clone showed up just once. The rearrangement uses TRBV10-3 and TRBJ1-2; D is unresolved. This CDR3 has 13 amino acids. CDR1 is ENHRY and CDR2 is SYGVKD in the germline V gene. The ends were cut back, 8 bases at V and 1 base at J, with 11 bases in the middle. The CDR3 DNA sequence: TGTGCCATCCGCGGGGTTGGTAACTATGGCTACACCTTC. It encodes CAIRGVGNYGYTF.

The chain joins TRBV7-9 to TRBJ1-5; D remains ambiguous. V lost 1 base to trimming and J lost 2 bases, with 6 bases between them. Germline values: CDR1 SEHNR, CDR2 FQNEAQ (reference sequence). This CDR3 comprises 14 residues. Here the CDR3 DNA reads TGTGCCAGCAGCTTAGGAGGTGGCAATCAGCCCCAGCATTTT. It yields the protein CASSLGGGNQPQHF.

The V gene is TRBV7-9, the J gene TRBJ2-2; D perhaps matches TRBD1 (5 bases). The V end lost 5 bases, the J end lost 8 bases, and 9 bases lay between the germline ends. Germline CDR1 is SEHNR and CDR2 is FQNEAQ (reference sequence). CDR3 size: 12 residues. This chain's CDR3 is CASSMRQGELFF. The CDR3 DNA follows: TGTGCCAGCAGCATGAGACAGGGGGAGCTGTTTTTT. The full variable domain, rest sourced from reference TRBV7-9 and TRBJ2-2, is DTGVSQNPRHKITKRGQNVTFRCDPISEHNRLYWYRQTLGQGPEFLTYFQNEAQLEKSRLLSDRFSAERPKGSFSTLEIQRTEQGDSAMYLCASSMRQGELFFGEGSRLTVL.

The V and J genes are TRBV5-1 and TRBJ1-1; maybe TRBD1 (5 bases). CDR3 length: 16 residues. Trimming shortened V by 4 bases and J by 6 bases, and 22 bases separated the two germline ends. Germline values: CDR1 SGHRS, CDR2 YFSETQ. The CDR3 nucleotides read TGCGCCAGCAGCAACCGGGCCTCCGGAGGGGATCCTGAAGCTTTCTTT. It translates to CASSNRASGGDPEAFF.

This chain connects TRBV4-1 to TRBJ2-2; 8 bases are a match to TRBD1. Germline CDR1 reads MGHRA; CDR2 reads YSYEKL. Losses at the gene ends were 5 bases for V and 6 bases for J; bases not matched to a gene: 5. The CDR3 is made up of 14 amino acids. The chain's CDR3 is CASSSTGVAGELFF. In DNA form, the CDR3 reads TGCGCCAGCAGCTCGACAGGGGTCGCCGGGGAGCTGTTTTTT.

The chain joins TRBV6-1 to TRBJ1-2, with 9 bases that match TRBD1. Germline V CDR1 and CDR2: MNHNS, SASEGT. This CDR3 is 16 amino acids long. V shed 2 bases, J shed 2 bases, and the junction held 6 bases outside the gene matches. The CDR3 spells CASSELDRGQNYGYTF. The CDR3 DNA is TGTGCCAGCAGTGAATTGGACAGGGGACAGAACTATGGCTACACCTTC.

This chain connects TRBV9 to TRBJ1-2; D may be TRBD1 (5 bases). The CDR3 sequence is 16 residues long. Germline V gene lookup returns CDR1 SGDLS and CDR2 YYNGEE. Trimming removed 1 base from V and 3 bases from J, with 16 bases in between. CDR3 DNA: TGTGCCAGCAGCGTACATAGCTCCGGGGGTGACTATGGCTACACCTTC. Amino acid sequence: CASSVHSSGGDYGYTF.

The rearrangement uses TRBV19 and TRBJ2-6, with D possibly being TRBD1 (5 bases). The CDR3 loop spans 15 amino acids. Germline CDR1 reads LNHDA; CDR2 reads SQIVND (reference sequence). Trimming cost V 8 bases and J 3 bases, with 14 bases left between them. Here the CDR3 reads CASRSQGFGANVLTF. As DNA, the CDR3 is TGTGCCAGTCGCTCCCAGGGCTTTGGGGCCAACGTCCTGACTTTC. Using reference TRBV19 and TRBJ2-6 for the parts outside the CDR3, the full variable domain is DGGITQSPKYLFRKEGQNVTLSCEQNLNHDAMYWYRQDPGQGLRLIYYSQIVNDFQKGDIAEGYSVSREKKESFPLTVTSAQKNPTAFYLCASRSQGFGANVLTFGAGSRLTVL.

This chain uses TRBV21-1 with TRBJ1-3; TRBD1, the table's D call, was not compared with the DNA. TRBV21-1 is termed a pseudogene. The CDR3 totals 13 residues. CDR3 DNA: TGTGCCAGCAGCAAGGGACACTCAAACACCATATATTTT. It specifies CASSKGHSNTIYF.

The chain couples TRBV7-9 to TRBJ1-3; possibly TRBD1 for D (5 bases). The CDR3 extends over 14 amino acids. CDR1 and CDR2 (germline): SEHNR, FQNEAQ (reference sequence). CDR3 DNA sequence: TGTGCTGGGGGTCGGGAAGCAGTTGGAAACACCATATATTTT. Translation gives CAGGREAVGNTIYF.

The sample holds a few counts of this clone. The chain carries TRBV19 and TRBJ2-3, with 10 bases identical to TRBD2. With 4 bases clipped from V and 2 bases from J, the junction kept 3 bases outside the gene matches. The CDR3 contains 15 residues. The germline V gene has CDR1 LNHDA and CDR2 SQIVND (reference sequence). The CDR3 DNA reads TGTGCCAGTAGTACCGGACTAGCGGCCACAGATACGCAGTATTTT. Translated: CASSTGLAATDTQYF.

The chain recombines TRBV29-1 with TRBJ2-7; D is uncertain. The CDR3 contains 11 residues. The germline V gene encodes CDR1 SQVTM and CDR2 ANQGSEA. Trimming took off 7 bases at V and 0 bases at J, with 7 bases between the two ends. DNA of the CDR3: TGCAGCGCCTTTAGCTCCTACGAGCAGTACTTC. Its translation: CSAFSSYEQYF.

The chain recombines TRBV5-1 with TRBJ2-3, with 9 bases fitting TRBD2. CDR3 length equals 17 residues. Germline V gene data show CDR1 as SGHRS and CDR2 as YFSETQ. V dropped 0 bases and J dropped 2; count of bases not matched to a gene: 7. CDR3: CASSLVKLAGNTDTQYF. The CDR3 DNA follows: TGCGCCAGCAGCTTGGTCAAACTAGCGGGCAACACAGATACGCAGTATTTT.

The chain carries TRBV29-1 and TRBJ1-2; no clear D. The CDR3 length is 15 residues. Trimming left V 6 bases short and J 5 bases short, with 22 bases between. Per the germline V gene, CDR1 is SQVTM and CDR2 is ANQGSEA. DNA for the CDR3: TGCAGCGTGCCAATCCGGGGAACGCCGAATTATGGCTACACCTTC. It yields the protein CSVPIRGTPNYGYTF.

The chain joins TRBV9 to TRBJ2-7, with D perhaps matching TRBD1 (6 bases). Trimming removed 4 bases from V and 10 bases from J, with 18 bases in between. CDR1 SGDLS and CDR2 YYNGEE come from the germline V gene. The CDR3 length is 13 residues. The CDR3 DNA is TGTGCCAGCAGCACCCGGGACATTTCGGATCAGTACTTC. As protein: CASSTRDISDQYF.

The V and J genes are TRBV20-1 and TRBJ1-2, with TRBD1 as a possible D gene (5 bases). This CDR3 has 11 residues. With 6 bases removed from V and 4 bases from J, the gap between germline ends came to 9 bases. Germline CDR1 reads DFQATT; CDR2 reads SNEGSKA (reference sequence). CDR3 coding DNA: TGCAGTGCCTGGGACGGCTATGGCTACACCTTC. This translates into CSAWDGYGYTF.

The rearrangement joins TRBV25-1 to TRBJ2-2; 12 bases map to TRBD1. Germline CDR1 MGHDK, CDR2 SYGVNS. The ends lost 8 bases at V and 5 bases at J; junction bases unmatched: 3. The CDR3 loop spans 14 amino acids. The CDR3 DNA is TGTGCCAGCGGGGGACAGGGGGCGACCGGGGAGCTGTTTTTT. As protein: CASGGQGATGELFF.

This sequence joins TRBV10-3 and TRBJ1-1; the D is unclear. Between the trimmed V and J ends, which lost 8 bases and 1 base, there was a span of 8 bases. The germline CDR1 and CDR2 sequences are ENHRY and SYGVKD. This CDR3 is 12 amino acids long. CDR3 in DNA: TGTGCCATCGGACGTACGAACACTGAAGCTTTCTTT. Residues: CAIGRTNTEAFF.